The 20 T cell receptor beta chains listed next were all sequenced from one sample in a study of OX40 agonist ivuxolimab in advanced cancers. The table came from immunoSEQ multiplex PCR; TCRdb's copy has only in-frame clones and leaves some out. In the table there are 75,000 to 100,000 clones, approximately 88% of which are singletons. The sample here was CD4+ or CD8+ T cells sorted from blood, taken in a trial of the OX40 agonist ivuxolimab. These receptors came from an adult with an advanced solid tumor such as melanoma, head and neck, liver or kidney cancer.

The chain carries TRBV2 and TRBJ2-2; D is ambiguous. Germline V lookup: CDR1 SNHLY, CDR2 FYNNEI. V gave up 7 bases and J gave up 1 base, with 4 bases separating them. The CDR3 spans 12 residues. This chain's CDR3 is CASTLNTGELFF. DNA of the CDR3: TGTGCCAGCACGTTGAACACCGGGGAGCTGTTTTTT.

Only a few counts were recorded for this clone. J is TRBJ1-5 and V is TRBV29-1, with TRBD1 as a possible D gene (5 bases). The CDR3 is 15 amino acids. The germline V gene encodes CDR1 SQVTM and CDR2 ANQGSEA. The ends were cut back, 5 bases at V and 3 bases at J, with 17 bases in the middle. CDR3 DNA: TGCAGCGTTCAGGTGTTCGGGGGAGTCAATCAGCCCCAGCATTTT. This translates into CSVQVFGGVNQPQHF. The full variable domain, rest sourced from reference TRBV29-1 and TRBJ1-5, is SAVISQKPSRDICQRGTSLTIQCQVDSQVTMMFWYRQQPGQSLTLIATANQGSEATYESGFVIDKFPISRPNLTFSTLTVSNMSPEDSSIYLCSVQVFGGVNQPQHFGDGTRLSIL.

The CDR3 here is CASSHNNPGPGGEKLFF. The CDR3 nucleotides are TGCGCCAGCAGTCATAACAATCCGGGCCCTGGGGGAGAAAAACTGTTTTTT. The V call is TRBV23-1, the J call TRBJ1-4; TRBD1 might be the D (5 bases). TRBV23-1 is marked as an open reading frame, function uncertain. V was trimmed by 3 bases and J by 8 bases, leaving 22 bases between them. The CDR3 runs to 17 residues.

V is TRBV5-1 and J is TRBJ2-3; TRBD1 might be the D (6 bases). Germline V lookup: CDR1 SGHRS, CDR2 YFSETQ. Trimming removed 3 bases at V and 0 bases at J, with 17 bases between. This CDR3 region has 17 residues. CDR3 protein: CASSSYPGTTSTDTQYF. DNA of the CDR3: TGCGCCAGCAGCTCCTATCCCGGGACAACTAGCACAGATACGCAGTATTTT.

V and J are TRBV7-3 and TRBJ1-2; 7 nucleotides agree with TRBD1. The germline CDR1 and CDR2 sequences are SGHTA and FQGTGA. The CDR3 is 13 amino acids. V lost 5 bases and J lost 6; bases outside the gene matches: 6. The CDR3 loop reads CASSLDREHGYTF. The CDR3 DNA is TGTGCCAGCAGCCTAGACAGGGAGCATGGCTACACCTTC.

The chain joins TRBV10-2 to TRBJ1-2; D uncertain. Germline V gene lookup returns CDR1 WSHSY and CDR2 SAAADI. Trimming shortened V by 7 bases and J by 3 bases, and 9 bases separated the two germline ends. The CDR3 sequence is 12 residues long. The DNA of the CDR3 is TGCGCCAGCACCAGTGGTGACTATGGCTACACCTTC. This encodes CASTSGDYGYTF.

V and J are TRBV28 and TRBJ2-7; 14 bases map to TRBD2. J gave up 4 bases and V 5 bases, and 4 bases lay outside the gene matches. Germline V gene data show CDR1 as MDHEN and CDR2 as SYDVKM. The CDR3 runs 15 residues. CDR3 in amino acids: CASSQGTSGRYEQYF. The CDR3 DNA is TGTGCCAGCAGTCAGGGGACTAGCGGGAGATACGAGCAGTACTTC.

This chain uses TRBV4-1 with TRBJ2-2, with TRBD1 identical over 7 bases. V shed 4 bases and J 0 bases; nucleotides not matched to a gene: 8. CDR3 size: 17 residues. The germline gives CDR1 MGHRA, CDR2 YSYEKL. The CDR3 DNA follows: TGCGCCAGCAGCCCTGGACAGGCGCTCTCGAACACCGGGGAGCTGTTTTTT. Encoded protein: CASSPGQALSNTGELFF.

This clone was counted only a few times. V and J are TRBV10-2 and TRBJ2-7; 7 bases are shared with TRBD2. Unmatched junction bases numbered 8, after V lost 4 bases and J lost 2 bases. The CDR3 loop spans 15 amino acids. From germline, CDR1 is WSHSY and CDR2 SAAADI. CDR3 DNA sequence: TGCGCCAGCAGTGGACCGGGCGGGGGAGCCTACGAGCAGTACTTC. Translated, it gives CASSGPGGGAYEQYF.

The chain couples TRBV5-8 to TRBJ2-7, with D perhaps TRBD1 (5 bases). Germline assignment: CDR1 SGHTS and CDR2 YDEGEE. Trimming removed 3 bases from V and 4 bases from J, with 5 bases in between. CDR3 length: 11 amino acids. The CDR3 DNA reads as TGTGCCAGCAGCTACAGGTACGAGCAGTACTTC. Its translation is CASSYRYEQYF.

The rearrangement uses TRBV15 and TRBJ1-1; D gene ambiguous. CDR3 length equals 13 residues. Per germline, CDR1 LNHNV and CDR2 YYDKDF (reference sequence). The V gene lost 1 base and the J gene lost 3 bases, with 6 bases spanning the gap. CDR3 in amino acids: CATSRGGYTEAFF. The CDR3 DNA follows: TGTGCCACCAGCAGAGGAGGGTACACTGAAGCTTTCTTT. The whole variable domain, remainder taken from reference TRBV15 and TRBJ1-1, is DAMVIQNPRYQVTQFGKPVTLSCSQTLNHNVMYWYQQKSSQAPKLLFHYYDKDFNNEADTPDNFQSRRPNTSFCFLDIRSPGLGDTAMYLCATSRGGYTEAFFGQGTRLTVV.

Only a few counts were recorded for this clone. This chain connects TRBV10-3 to TRBJ1-6, with TRBD1 as a possible D gene (5 bases). V lost 0 bases and J lost 6, with 9 bases in between. CDR1 is ENHRY and CDR2 is SYGVKD in the germline V gene. The length of the CDR3 is 15 residues. The CDR3 spells CAISESRRGNSPLHF. The CDR3 DNA is TGTGCCATCAGTGAGTCGAGAAGGGGTAATTCACCCCTCCACTTT.

This chain connects TRBV28 to TRBJ2-7; D gene ambiguous. The CDR3 sequence is 13 residues long. The germline V and J ends were trimmed by 3 bases and 7 bases, with 13 bases remaining between them. Germline CDR1 and CDR2: MDHEN and SYDVKM. The chain's CDR3 is CASSLTRYGEQYF. The CDR3 coding sequence is TGTGCCAGCAGTTTGACTCGCTATGGGGAGCAGTACTTC.

V and J are TRBV6-1 and TRBJ1-5; TRBD1 is a possible D gene (5 bases). V gave up 5 bases and J gave up 0 bases, with 11 bases separating them. The CDR3 totals 15 residues. Germline lookup yields CDR1 MNHNS and CDR2 SASEGT. CDR3 in amino acids: CASSLTVYSNQPQHF. As DNA, the CDR3 is TGTGCCAGCAGTTTGACAGTTTATAGCAATCAGCCCCAGCATTTT.

J is TRBJ2-2 and V is TRBV6-5; D is ambiguous. V lost 6 bases and J 7 bases, leaving 6 bases between the germline ends. In germline, CDR1 is MNHEY, CDR2 SVGAGI. The length of the CDR3 is 11 residues. For the CDR3, the DNA is TGTGCCAGCAGAAGAGGCGGGGAGCTGTTTTTT. Protein sequence: CASRRGGELFF.

This clone is a singleton in its sample. The chain couples TRBV7-2 to TRBJ1-5; D may be TRBD1 (5 bases). Trimming took off 4 bases at V and 0 bases at J, with 13 bases between the two ends. Germline V lookup: CDR1 SGHTA, CDR2 FQGNSA. The CDR3 spans 16 residues. The CDR3 reads CASSSRGGSSNQPQHF. CDR3 DNA sequence: TGTGCCAGCAGCTCGCGGGGGGGGAGTAGCAATCAGCCCCAGCATTTT.

The CDR3 spells CASSLGGQGATDTQYF. The CDR3, as DNA: TGCGCCAGCAGCTTGGGAGGACAGGGGGCCACAGATACGCAGTATTTT. The rearrangement links TRBV5-1 to TRBJ2-3, with TRBD1 identical over 11 bases. The CDR3 has 16 residues. Germline V CDR1 and CDR2: SGHRS, YFSETQ. V shed 0 bases, J shed 2 bases, and the junction held 2 bases outside the gene matches.

The chain joins TRBV6-1 to TRBJ2-7; D remains unclear. The CDR3 sequence is 15 residues long. Germline lookup yields CDR1 MNHNS and CDR2 SASEGT. Trimming stripped 3 bases from V and 4 bases from J, with 16 bases between. This CDR3 reads CASSEGPLPIYEQYF. CDR3 nucleotide sequence: TGTGCCAGCAGTGAGGGTCCCCTGCCGATATACGAGCAGTACTTC.

This chain links TRBV6-1 with TRBJ1-5; 8 nucleotides align to TRBD1. Trimming cost V 8 bases and J 6 bases; bases outside gene matches: 3. Germline V gives CDR1 MNHNS, CDR2 SASEGT. This CDR3 is built from 12 residues. CDR3 bases: TGTGCCAGCGGACAGGGAGGTCAGCCCCAGCATTTT. The encoded protein is CASGQGGQPQHF.

This chain uses TRBV2 with TRBJ1-2; weak D call: TRBD1 (5 bases). The germline V gene has CDR1 SNHLY and CDR2 FYNNEI. The CDR3 length is 15 residues. The V and J ends lost 5 bases and 5 bases respectively, with 18 bases between them. For the CDR3, the DNA is TGTGCCAGCAGTACCCGAGGGAGGGGATTATATGGCTACACCTTC. Its protein product is CASSTRGRGLYGYTF.